What follows is one T cell receptor beta chain and its context. What it binds is not known. Synthesis of TCR beta cDNA relied on 5'RACE template switching carrying UMIs. TCRdb reprocessed the 5' RACE reads, with one entry per CDR3 protein and no DNA. Here the sample table reports 550,000 or so distinct CDR3 sequences. CDR1 MNHEY and CDR2 SVGEGT come from the germline V gene. CDR3 size: 13 residues. The sample comes from a study of T cells expressing NK-cell markers. For the study at large: The authors derived TCR beta repertoires from sorted CD3+CD56+NKG2C+, CD3+CD56+NKG2C- and CD3+CD56-NKG2C+ T cells. Overall study results and limits: Several of the donors also had these clonotypes leading their CD3+CD56-NKG2C+ fraction. Specificity for HCMV among expanded NKG2C+ T cell clones was not established.

The clonotype was recovered from a man younger than 35 in good health. The chain combines TRBV6-2 or TRBV6-3 with TRBJ2-3; TCRdb outputs TRBD2, but without DNA this stays unchecked. Sequenced sample: blood T cells: a sorted CD56 or NKG2C T cell subset, CD4+ or CD8+ T cells, or bulk PBMC T cells (not recorded which). CDR3: CASSYTKGLAQYF.